The 31 T cell receptor beta chains below come from one sample, sequenced in a study of control samples from healthy donors and cancer patients. Profiling relied on immunoSEQ multiplex PCR, and the TCRdb table lists in-frame clones only, not all of them. The sample records some 73,000 clones, 85% to 95% being singletons. Sequenced: blood. Source of these receptors: a woman aged 40 to 50 in good health.

The chain joins TRBV28 to TRBJ1-1; 10 nucleotides line up with TRBD1. CDR1 MDHEN and CDR2 SYDVKM come from the germline V gene. CDR3 length: 16 residues. The J segment lost 4 bases and the V segment lost 2 bases, leaving 7 bases of the junction unmatched. The CDR3 nucleotides read TGTGCCAGCAGTTTAACCGGGACAGGGGTCAGCACTGAAGCTTTCTTT. This sequence encodes CASSLTGTGVSTEAFF. The full variable domain, its missing parts supplied by reference TRBV28 and TRBJ1-1, is DVKVTQSSRYLVKRTGEKVFLECVQDMDHENMFWYRQDPGLGLRLIYFSYDVKMKEKGDIPEGYSVSREKKERFSLILESASTNQTSMYLCASSLTGTGVSTEAFFGQGTRLTVV.

The chain uses TRBV19 and TRBJ1-2, with TRBD1 identical over 8 bases. CDR1 and CDR2 (germline): LNHDA, SQIVND (reference sequence). V was pared by 9 bases and J by 8 bases, with 8 bases of the junction left unmatched. This CDR3 is built from 12 residues. The CDR3 sequence is CASRQGIGGYTF. CDR3 nucleotides: TGTGCCAGCCGACAGGGGATTGGAGGCTACACCTTC.

The chain uses TRBV19 and TRBJ2-7; D remains unclear. The CDR3 is 15 amino acids. CDR1 is LNHDA and CDR2 is SQIVND in the germline V gene (reference sequence). V lost 4 bases and J lost 1, with 14 bases in between. The CDR3 DNA sequence: TGTGCCAGTAGTACAATGCCAGGTCCTTCCTACGAGCAGTACTTC. Its translation is CASSTMPGPSYEQYF.

The rearrangement links TRBV7-8 to TRBJ1-2; D remains ambiguous. The CDR3 has 16 residues. With 2 bases removed from V and 4 bases from J, the gap between germline ends came to 17 bases. Germline lookup yields CDR1 SGHVS and CDR2 FQNEAQ. Written as DNA, the CDR3 is TGTGCCAGCAGCTTATCTCTGGGAGAAGGGAGCTATGGCTACACCTTC. Its protein product is CASSLSLGEGSYGYTF.

The genes are TRBV7-8 and TRBJ1-3, with TRBD1 matching 11 bases. CDR1 and CDR2 from the germline V gene are SGHVS and FQNEAQ. The CDR3 is made up of 16 amino acids. Losses at the gene ends were 5 bases for V and 3 bases for J; bases not matched to a gene: 6. In DNA, the CDR3 is TGTGCCAGCAGCCCTACCGGGACAGGGGGTGGAAACACCATATATTTT. The encoded protein is CASSPTGTGGGNTIYF. The full variable domain, its missing parts supplied by reference TRBV7-8 and TRBJ1-3, is GAGVSQSPRYKVAKRGQDVALRCDPISGHVSLFWYQQALGQGPEFLTYFQNEAQLDKSGLPSDRFFAERPEGSVSTLKIQRTQQEDSAVYLCASSPTGTGGGNTIYFGEGSWLTVV.

In this sample, this clone turned up once. The J gene is TRBJ2-7, the V gene TRBV9, with D hard to call. Germline loops: CDR1 SGDLS, CDR2 YYNGEE. V lost 0 bases to trimming and J lost 2 bases, with 15 bases between them. This CDR3 region has 16 residues. CDR3 in amino acids: CASSVGTGPATYEQYF. CDR3 in DNA: TGTGCCAGCAGCGTAGGGACCGGGCCAGCAACCTACGAGCAGTACTTC.

The chain carries TRBV6-5 and TRBJ1-4; D may be TRBD1 (6 bases). Trimming took 2 bases from V and 8 from J, leaving 15 bases between them. The CDR3 has 15 residues. The V gene's germline CDR1 is MNHEY and CDR2 SVGAGI. CDR3 protein: CASSYGGGGGEKLFF. The DNA of the CDR3 is TGTGCCAGCAGTTACGGTGGAGGGGGTGGGGAAAAACTGTTTTTT.

V and J are TRBV7-6 and TRBJ2-5, with 8 nucleotides matching TRBD2. The CDR3 totals 17 residues. Germline V gene lookup returns CDR1 SGHVS and CDR2 FNYEAQ. After removal of 2 bases from V and 5 bases from J, the junction contained 13 bases not matched to a gene. CDR3 sequence (DNA): TGTGCCAGCAGCTTACCCCCCGGGAGGGCCGAGGGGGAGACCCAGTACTTC. This gives the protein CASSLPPGRAEGETQYF.

CDR3 nucleotide sequence: TGTGCCAGCAGTGAACAGAATAGCAATCAGCCCCAGCATTTT. Amino acids: CASSEQNSNQPQHF. The chain joins TRBV2 to TRBJ1-5; D ambiguous. The germline gives CDR1 SNHLY, CDR2 FYNNEI. The CDR3 is made up of 14 amino acids. Trimming stripped 2 bases from V and 0 bases from J, with 5 bases between. Looking up the rest from reference TRBV2 and TRBJ1-5 gives the full variable domain: EPEVTQTPSHQVTQMGQEVILRCVPISNHLYFYWYRQILGQKVEFLVSFYNNEISEKSEIFDDQFSVERPDGSNFTLKIRSTKLEDSAMYFCASSEQNSNQPQHFGDGTRLSIL.

This chain connects TRBV5-1 to TRBJ2-1; D call uncertain. The CDR3 covers 15 residues. The V end lost 1 base, the J end lost 2 bases, and 10 bases lay between the germline ends. Germline V gene sequence: CDR1 SGHRS, CDR2 YFSETQ. CDR3 DNA: TGCGCCAGCAGCTTGAATGACCTTACCTACAATGAGCAGTTCTTC. Its translation is CASSLNDLTYNEQFF.

V usage is TRBV11-2 and J usage is TRBJ1-2, with D tentatively TRBD1 (6 bases). Germline lookup yields CDR1 SGHAT and CDR2 FQNNGV. This CDR3 is 13 amino acids long. The V and J ends lost 4 bases and 8 bases respectively, with 14 bases between them. CDR3 in amino acids: CASSSQGFGGYTF. CDR3 nucleotides: TGTGCCAGCAGCTCCCAGGGGTTTGGCGGCTACACCTTC.

The chain joins TRBV11-2 to TRBJ2-7; the match to TRBD1 covers 8 bases. V shed 4 bases and J 5 bases; nucleotides not matched to a gene: 10. This CDR3 comprises 15 residues. CDR1 is SGHAT and CDR2 is FQNNGV in the germline V gene. The CDR3 loop is CASSSSLDRGNEQYF. The CDR3 bases are TGTGCCAGCAGCTCATCACTTGACAGGGGTAACGAGCAGTACTTC.

The CDR3 reads CASSTRDGPGELFF. CDR3 DNA sequence: TGTGCCAGCAGTACCCGGGACGGACCCGGGGAGCTGTTTTTT. V and J are TRBV2 and TRBJ2-2, with D perhaps assigned TRBD1 or TRBD2 (5 bases each). This CDR3 spans 14 amino acids. Deletions cut 5 bases from V and 6 bases from J, with 13 bases between. CDR1 is SNHLY and CDR2 is FYNNEI in the germline V gene.

This rearrangement joins TRBV6-5 to TRBJ2-7, with D unclear. This CDR3 region has 14 residues. Germline V gene lookup returns CDR1 MNHEY and CDR2 SVGAGI. The ends were cut back, 7 bases at V and 0 bases at J, with 13 bases in the middle. In DNA, the CDR3 is TGTGCCAGCACACCCCGACCGAACTCCTACGAGCAGTACTTC. Its protein is CASTPRPNSYEQYF.

As DNA, the CDR3 is TGTGCCAGCAGCTCTCAAGGGACGAATGGCACTGAAGCTTTCTTT. Its translation is CASSSQGTNGTEAFF. The chain couples TRBV6-2 or TRBV6-3 to TRBJ1-1, with a possible D match to TRBD1 (5 bases). Per the germline V gene, CDR1 is MNHEY and CDR2 is SVGEGT. This CDR3 contains 15 residues. Deletions cut 6 bases from V and 4 bases from J, with 18 bases between.

The chain recombines TRBV6-5 with TRBJ2-7; D may match TRBD1 or TRBD2 (5 bases each). The V and J ends lost 7 bases and 3 bases respectively, with 13 bases between them. The CDR3 is made up of 13 amino acids. CDR1 MNHEY and CDR2 SVGAGI come from the germline V gene. Here the CDR3 reads CASTRDPRYEQYF. The CDR3 nucleotides read TGTGCCAGCACCCGGGACCCCCGCTACGAGCAGTACTTC.

The rearrangement uses TRBV18 and TRBJ1-4, with D unclear. CDR3 length equals 14 residues. Trimming stripped 3 bases from V and 11 bases from J, with 16 bases between. Germline V lookup: CDR1 KGHSH, CDR2 LQKENI. The CDR3 nucleotides are TGTGCCAGCTCACCTTCCCACTCGGAGGAGAAACTGTTTTTT. This translates into CASSPSHSEEKLFF.

This chain links TRBV5-1 with TRBJ1-2; D may be TRBD1 (5 bases). In germline, CDR1 is SGHRS, CDR2 YFSETQ. V was pared by 5 bases and J by 4 bases, with 18 bases between. CDR3 size: 15 residues. CDR3 protein: CASSSTSGSVYGYTF. DNA of the CDR3: TGCGCCAGCAGTTCCACCTCAGGGTCTGTCTATGGCTACACCTTC.

This clone has just one count. The chain links TRBV19 to TRBJ2-7; 13 nucleotides line up with TRBD2. The junction had 1 base not matched to a gene; V was cut back by 8 bases and J by 0 bases. CDR1 LNHDA and CDR2 SQIVND come from the germline V gene (reference sequence). The CDR3 is 14 amino acids. The CDR3 sequence is CASRTSGGSYEQYF. CDR3 bases: TGTGCCAGTCGGACTAGCGGGGGCTCCTACGAGCAGTACTTC.

The chain links TRBV18 to TRBJ1-2; TRBD1 matches at 7 bases. This CDR3 has 13 amino acids. J was trimmed by 6 bases and V by 5 bases; bases with no gene match: 6. The V gene's germline CDR1 is KGHSH and CDR2 LQKENI. The CDR3 region is CASSTGVRNGYTF. For the CDR3, the DNA is TGTGCCAGCTCAACAGGGGTTAGGAATGGCTACACCTTC.

The V call is TRBV7-6, the J call TRBJ1-1, with D possibly being TRBD1 (5 bases). The CDR3 is 18 amino acids. Germline V gives CDR1 SGHVS, CDR2 FNYEAQ. V lost 1 base to trimming and J lost 1 base, with 19 bases between them. CDR3 DNA sequence: TGTGCCAGCAGCTTAGGAGTGCTATTGACAGCCCCGAACACTGAAGCTTTCTTT. The encoded protein is CASSLGVLLTAPNTEAFF.

The genes are TRBV19 and TRBJ1-1; a possible D gene is TRBD1 (5 bases). The CDR3 loop spans 14 amino acids. Trimming cost V 4 bases and J 1 base, with 10 bases left between them. Per germline, CDR1 LNHDA and CDR2 SQIVND (reference sequence). The CDR3 reads CASSTSRGNTEAFF. In DNA form, the CDR3 reads TGTGCCAGTAGTACCTCAAGGGGGAACACTGAAGCTTTCTTT.

For this clone: The sample contains more than one DNA sequence encoding this CDR3. The genes are TRBV7-9 and TRBJ1-5; D unresolved. The germline V gene encodes CDR1 SEHNR and CDR2 FQNEAQ (reference sequence). This CDR3 comprises 14 residues. V lost 0 bases to trimming and J lost 1 base, with 4 bases between them. The CDR3 DNA reads TGTGCCAGCAGCTTAGCAGGGAGCAATCAGCCCCAGCATTTT. Protein sequence: CASSLAGSNQPQHF.

This clone was detected a few times. This rearrangement joins TRBV11-3 to TRBJ2-3; 7 positions agree with TRBD1. Germline V gene data show CDR1 as SGHNT and CDR2 as YENEEA. CDR3 size: 17 residues. Germline trimming cut 5 bases from V and 3 bases from J; bases unmatched to any gene: 14. As DNA, the CDR3 is TGTGCCAGCAGCATCGGACTTGGGTCAGGGGGAACAGATACGCAGTATTTT. Amino acid sequence: CASSIGLGSGGTDTQYF.

This chain connects TRBV27 to TRBJ2-1; D might be TRBD1 or TRBD2, each matching 5 bases. CDR1 is MNHEY and CDR2 is SMNVEV in the germline V gene (reference sequence). Trimming pared 2 bases from V and 2 bases from J, leaving 10 bases between. The CDR3 totals 15 residues. CDR3 in amino acids: CASSLRGRTYNEQFF. CDR3 DNA: TGTGCCAGCAGTTTACGGGGACGGACCTACAATGAGCAGTTCTTC.

A single count supports this clone. The chain uses TRBV18 and TRBJ2-7; 7 bases map to TRBD2. Germline V gene data show CDR1 as KGHSH and CDR2 as LQKENI. This CDR3 spans 15 amino acids. The J segment lost 2 bases and the V segment lost 3 bases, leaving 7 bases of the junction unmatched. The CDR3 DNA reads as TGTGCCAGCTCACCTGTTGAGCGGGGCCCCTACGAGCAGTACTTC. Its translation: CASSPVERGPYEQYF.

The chain combines TRBV10-3 with TRBJ2-6, with TRBD1 identical over 7 bases. Germline CDR1 and CDR2: ENHRY and SYGVKD. The CDR3 spans 17 residues. With V trimmed by 3 bases and J by 0 bases, 5 bases remained unmatched. The DNA of the CDR3 is TGTGCCATCAGTGACAGGGGGTCAGGCTCTGGGGCCAACGTCCTGACTTTC. Encoded protein: CAISDRGSGSGANVLTF.

This chain links TRBV5-1 with TRBJ2-1; TRBD2 matches at 13 bases. CDR1 and CDR2 from the germline V gene are SGHRS and YFSETQ. Unmatched junction bases numbered 6, after V lost 2 bases and J lost 4 bases. The CDR3 runs 17 residues. The CDR3 nucleotides read TGCGCCAGCAGCTTCATCGGACTAGCGGGGGTGTACAATGAGCAGTTCTTC. Protein: CASSFIGLAGVYNEQFF.

The chain uses TRBV2 and TRBJ2-5; a possible D gene is TRBD1 (6 bases). This CDR3 is built from 12 residues. Germline V lookup: CDR1 SNHLY, CDR2 FYNNEI. V was pared by 7 bases and J by 2 bases, with 8 bases between. The CDR3 here is CASTGQQETQYF. The CDR3 DNA is TGTGCCAGCACCGGACAGCAAGAGACCCAGTACTTC.

The rearrangement joins TRBV18 to TRBJ1-1; D is unresolved. The ends were cut back, 2 bases at V and 1 base at J, with 14 bases in the middle. CDR3 length: 16 residues. The germline gives CDR1 KGHSH, CDR2 LQKENI. The CDR3 is CASSPGGRRTNTEAFF. The CDR3 region has the DNA TGTGCCAGCTCACCAGGAGGCAGGAGAACGAACACTGAAGCTTTCTTT.

This chain connects TRBV27 to TRBJ1-2; D ambiguous. Germline V gene sequence: CDR1 MNHEY, CDR2 SMNVEV (reference sequence). V was clipped by 0 bases and J by 8 bases, with 19 bases between them. The CDR3 extends over 16 amino acids. CDR3 coding DNA: TGTGCCAGCAGTTTATCAGCCGGCCAGACCTCAAGGGGCTACACCTTC. Its protein is CASSLSAGQTSRGYTF.